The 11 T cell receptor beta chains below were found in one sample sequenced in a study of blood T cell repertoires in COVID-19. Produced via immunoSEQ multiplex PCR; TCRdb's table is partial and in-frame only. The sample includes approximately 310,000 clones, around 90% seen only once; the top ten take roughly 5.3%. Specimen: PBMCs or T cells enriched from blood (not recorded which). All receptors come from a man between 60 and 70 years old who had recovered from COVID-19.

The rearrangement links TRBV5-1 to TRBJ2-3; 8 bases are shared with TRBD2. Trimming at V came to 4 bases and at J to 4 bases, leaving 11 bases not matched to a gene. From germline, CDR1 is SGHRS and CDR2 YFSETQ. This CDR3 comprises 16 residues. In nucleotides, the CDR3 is TGCGCCAGCAGCCTCGTTGTAGGCGGGAGGTCAGATACGCAGTATTTT. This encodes CASSLVVGGRSDTQYF.

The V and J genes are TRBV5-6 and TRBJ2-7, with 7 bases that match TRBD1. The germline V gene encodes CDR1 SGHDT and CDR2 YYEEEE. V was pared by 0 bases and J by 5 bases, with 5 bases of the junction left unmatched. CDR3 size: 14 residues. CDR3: CASSLADRVHEQYF. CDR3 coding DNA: TGTGCCAGCAGCTTGGCTGACAGGGTCCACGAGCAGTACTTC.

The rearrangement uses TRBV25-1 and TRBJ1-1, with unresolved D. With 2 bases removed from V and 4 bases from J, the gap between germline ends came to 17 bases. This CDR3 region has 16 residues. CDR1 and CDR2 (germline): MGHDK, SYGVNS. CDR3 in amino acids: CASSEMGRLGSTEAFF. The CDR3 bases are TGTGCCAGCAGTGAAATGGGCAGGCTTGGTAGCACTGAAGCTTTCTTT.

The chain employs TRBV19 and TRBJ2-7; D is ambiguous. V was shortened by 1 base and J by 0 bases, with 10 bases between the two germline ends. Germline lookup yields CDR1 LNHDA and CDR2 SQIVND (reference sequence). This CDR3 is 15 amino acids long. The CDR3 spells CASSIGARSSYEQYF. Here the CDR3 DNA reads TGTGCCAGTAGTATAGGAGCTAGGAGCTCCTACGAGCAGTACTTC.

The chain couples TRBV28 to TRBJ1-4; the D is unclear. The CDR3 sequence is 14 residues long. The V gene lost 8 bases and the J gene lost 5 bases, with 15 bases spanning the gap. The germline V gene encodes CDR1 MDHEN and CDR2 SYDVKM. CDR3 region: CASLFRSGNEKLFF. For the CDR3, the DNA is TGTGCCAGCCTATTCAGGTCCGGCAATGAAAAACTGTTTTTT.

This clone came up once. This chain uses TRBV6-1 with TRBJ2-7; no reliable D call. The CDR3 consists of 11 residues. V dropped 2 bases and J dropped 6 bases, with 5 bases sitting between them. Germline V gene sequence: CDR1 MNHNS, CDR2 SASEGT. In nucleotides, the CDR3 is TGTGCCAGCAGTGAATCATCCGAGCAGTACTTC. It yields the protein CASSESSEQYF.

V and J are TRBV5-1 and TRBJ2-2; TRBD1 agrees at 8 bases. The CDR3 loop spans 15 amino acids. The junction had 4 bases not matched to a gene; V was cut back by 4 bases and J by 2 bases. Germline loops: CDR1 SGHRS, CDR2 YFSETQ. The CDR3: CASSPGQGNTGELFF. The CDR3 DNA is TGCGCCAGCAGCCCCGGACAGGGAAACACCGGGGAGCTGTTTTTT.

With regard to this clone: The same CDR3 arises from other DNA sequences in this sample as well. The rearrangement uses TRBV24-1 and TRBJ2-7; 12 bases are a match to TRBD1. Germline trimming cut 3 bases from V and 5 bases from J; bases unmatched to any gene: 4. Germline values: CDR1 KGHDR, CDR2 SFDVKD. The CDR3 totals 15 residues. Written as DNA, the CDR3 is TGTGCCACCAGTGATCCGGGACAGGGGGCGAACGAGCAGTACTTC. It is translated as CATSDPGQGANEQYF.

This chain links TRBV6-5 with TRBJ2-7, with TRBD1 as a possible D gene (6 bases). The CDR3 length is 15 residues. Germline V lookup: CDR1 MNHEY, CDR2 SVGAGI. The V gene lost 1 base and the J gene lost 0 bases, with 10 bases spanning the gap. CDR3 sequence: CASSYWDTDSYEQYF. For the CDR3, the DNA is TGTGCCAGCAGTTACTGGGACACCGACTCCTACGAGCAGTACTTC.

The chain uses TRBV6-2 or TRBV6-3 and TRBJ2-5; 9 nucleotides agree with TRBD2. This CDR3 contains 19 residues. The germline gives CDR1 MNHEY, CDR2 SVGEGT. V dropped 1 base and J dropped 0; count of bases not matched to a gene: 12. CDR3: CASSYWASGDVPDQETQYF. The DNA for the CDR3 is TGTGCCAGCAGTTACTGGGCTAGCGGGGACGTACCTGACCAAGAGACCCAGTACTTC.

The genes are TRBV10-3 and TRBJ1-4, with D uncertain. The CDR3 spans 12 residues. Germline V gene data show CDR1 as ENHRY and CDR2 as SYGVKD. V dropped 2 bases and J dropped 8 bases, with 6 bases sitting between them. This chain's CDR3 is CAISEGREKLFF. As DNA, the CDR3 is TGTGCCATCAGTGAGGGGAGAGAAAAACTGTTTTTT.